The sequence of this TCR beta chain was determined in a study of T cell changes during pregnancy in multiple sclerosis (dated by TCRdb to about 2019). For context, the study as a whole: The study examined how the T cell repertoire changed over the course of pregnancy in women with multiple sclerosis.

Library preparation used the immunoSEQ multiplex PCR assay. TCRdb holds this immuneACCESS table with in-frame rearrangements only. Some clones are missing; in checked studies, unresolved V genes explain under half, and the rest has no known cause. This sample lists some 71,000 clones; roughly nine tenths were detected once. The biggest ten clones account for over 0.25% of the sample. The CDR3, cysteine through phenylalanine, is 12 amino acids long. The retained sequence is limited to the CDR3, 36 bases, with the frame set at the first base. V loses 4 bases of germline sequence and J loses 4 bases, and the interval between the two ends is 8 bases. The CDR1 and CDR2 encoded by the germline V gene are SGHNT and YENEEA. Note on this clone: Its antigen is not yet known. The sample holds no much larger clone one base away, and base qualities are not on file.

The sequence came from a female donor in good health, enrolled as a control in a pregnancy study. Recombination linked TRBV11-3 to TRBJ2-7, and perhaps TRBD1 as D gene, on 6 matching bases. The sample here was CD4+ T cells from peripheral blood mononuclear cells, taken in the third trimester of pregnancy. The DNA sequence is TGTGCCAGCAGCTCCCAGGGGTACGAGCAGTACTTC. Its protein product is CASSSQGYEQYF.